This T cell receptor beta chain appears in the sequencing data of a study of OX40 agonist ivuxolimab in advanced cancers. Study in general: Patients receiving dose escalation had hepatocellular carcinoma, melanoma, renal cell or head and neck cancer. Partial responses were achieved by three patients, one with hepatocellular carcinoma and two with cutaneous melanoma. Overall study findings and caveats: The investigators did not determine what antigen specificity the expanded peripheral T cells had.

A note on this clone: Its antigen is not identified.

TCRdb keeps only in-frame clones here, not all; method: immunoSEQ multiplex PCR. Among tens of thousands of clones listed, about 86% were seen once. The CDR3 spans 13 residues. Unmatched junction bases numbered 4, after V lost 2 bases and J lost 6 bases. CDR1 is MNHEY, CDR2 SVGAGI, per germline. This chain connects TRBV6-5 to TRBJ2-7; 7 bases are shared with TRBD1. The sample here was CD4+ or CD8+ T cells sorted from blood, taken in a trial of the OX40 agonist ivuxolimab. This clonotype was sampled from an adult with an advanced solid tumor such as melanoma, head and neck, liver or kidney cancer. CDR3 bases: TGTGCCAGCAGTTACGGTCAGGGGGTCGAGCAGTACTTC. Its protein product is CASSYGQGVEQYF.